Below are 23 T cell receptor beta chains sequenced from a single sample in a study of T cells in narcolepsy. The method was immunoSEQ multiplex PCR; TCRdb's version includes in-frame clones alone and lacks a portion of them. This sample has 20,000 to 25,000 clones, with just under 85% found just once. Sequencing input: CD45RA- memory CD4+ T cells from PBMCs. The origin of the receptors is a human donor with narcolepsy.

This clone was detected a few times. The CDR3 DNA reads TGTGCCAGTTGGAACGGGGGCGGGGAGCTGTTTTTT. Amino acids: CASWNGGGELFF. This chain uses TRBV6-1 with TRBJ2-2; maybe TRBD2 (6 bases). The length of the CDR3 is 12 residues. Germline V gene lookup returns CDR1 MNHNS and CDR2 SASEGT. The V gene lost 9 bases and the J gene lost 7 bases, with 12 bases spanning the gap.

CDR3 protein: CASSLDADSYEQYF. The CDR3 bases are TGTGCCAGCAGCTTAGATGCAGACTCCTACGAGCAGTACTTC. V and J are TRBV7-6 and TRBJ2-7; D remains unclear. The CDR3 sequence is 14 residues long. Between the trimmed V and J ends, which lost 1 base and 0 bases, there was a span of 7 bases. The germline gives CDR1 SGHVS, CDR2 FNYEAQ.

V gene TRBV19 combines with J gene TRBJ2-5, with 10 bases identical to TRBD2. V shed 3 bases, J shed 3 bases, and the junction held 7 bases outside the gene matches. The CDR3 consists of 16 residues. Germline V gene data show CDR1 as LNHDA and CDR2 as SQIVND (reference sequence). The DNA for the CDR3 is TGTGCCAGTAGTATGGGCTTAAGCGGGAGGGAAGAGACCCAGTACTTC. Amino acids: CASSMGLSGREETQYF.

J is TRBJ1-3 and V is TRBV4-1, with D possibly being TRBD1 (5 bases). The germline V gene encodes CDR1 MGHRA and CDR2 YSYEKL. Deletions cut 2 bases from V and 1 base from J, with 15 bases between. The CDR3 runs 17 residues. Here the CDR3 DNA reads TGCGCCAGCAGCCAACTTCCCGGGACGCGGTCTGGAAACACCATATATTTT. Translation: CASSQLPGTRSGNTIYF.

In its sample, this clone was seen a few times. This chain's CDR3 is CASSTDTSGNTIYF. CDR3 nucleotide sequence: TGCGCCAGTTCGACGGACACCTCTGGAAACACCATATATTTT. The rearrangement links TRBV5-1 to TRBJ1-3; the D gene is possibly TRBD1 (5 bases). This CDR3 contains 14 residues. Deletions cut 8 bases from V and 0 bases from J, with 12 bases between. Germline lookup yields CDR1 SGHRS and CDR2 YFSETQ. Together with reference TRBV5-1 and TRBJ1-3, the CDR3 gives the full variable domain: KAGVTQTPRYLIKTRGQQVTLSCSPISGHRSVSWYQQTPGQGLQFLFEYFSETQRNKGNFPGRFSGRQFSNSRSEMNVSTLELGDSALYLCASSTDTSGNTIYFGEGSWLTVV.

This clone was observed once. The CDR3 loop is CASSGMTMNTEAFF. The CDR3 region has the DNA TGTGCCAGCAGCGGTATGACGATGAACACTGAAGCTTTCTTT. The rearrangement uses TRBV7-9 and TRBJ1-1; D is undetermined. CDR3 length: 14 amino acids. CDR1 and CDR2 from the germline V gene are SEHNR and FQNEAQ (reference sequence). Trimming removed 5 bases at V and 0 bases at J, with 10 bases between. Variable domain in full (rest from reference TRBV7-9 and TRBJ1-1): DTGVSQNPRHKITKRGQNVTFRCDPISEHNRLYWYRQTLGQGPEFLTYFQNEAQLEKSRLLSDRFSAERPKGSFSTLEIQRTEQGDSAMYLCASSGMTMNTEAFFGQGTRLTVV.

The DNA for the CDR3 is TGTGCCAGCAGTTTGACAGGGGGGAACACTGAAGCTTTCTTT. Amino acid sequence: CASSLTGGNTEAFF. The chain has TRBV11-2 and TRBJ1-1, with 9 bases lining up with TRBD1. V lost 6 bases and J lost 1; bases outside the gene matches: 3. The V gene's germline CDR1 is SGHAT and CDR2 FQNNGV. CDR3 length equals 14 residues.

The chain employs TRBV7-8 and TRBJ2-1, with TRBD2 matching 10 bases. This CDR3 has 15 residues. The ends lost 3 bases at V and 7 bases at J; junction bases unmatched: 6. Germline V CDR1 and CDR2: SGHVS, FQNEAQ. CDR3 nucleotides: TGTGCCAGCAGCTTCGGACTAGCGGAGGCGAATGAGCAGTTCTTC. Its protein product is CASSFGLAEANEQFF.

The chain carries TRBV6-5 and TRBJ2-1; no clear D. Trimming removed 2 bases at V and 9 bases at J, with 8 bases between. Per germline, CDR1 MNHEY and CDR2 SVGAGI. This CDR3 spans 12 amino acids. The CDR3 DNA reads TGTGCCAGCAGTTACCGTGGCGGTGAGCAGTTCTTC. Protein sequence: CASSYRGGEQFF.

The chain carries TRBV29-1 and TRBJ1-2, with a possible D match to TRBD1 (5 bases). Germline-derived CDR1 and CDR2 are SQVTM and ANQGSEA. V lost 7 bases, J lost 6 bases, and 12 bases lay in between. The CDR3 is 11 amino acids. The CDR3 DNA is TGCAGCGGTGGGGACGGCGATGGCTACACCTTC. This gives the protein CSGGDGDGYTF.

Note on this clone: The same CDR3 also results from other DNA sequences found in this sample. This chain's CDR3 is CASSLGQGGPEAFF. The DNA of the CDR3 is TGCGCCAGCAGCTTGGGACAGGGGGGGCCTGAAGCTTTCTTT. The chain recombines TRBV5-1 with TRBJ1-1; TRBD1 matches at 9 bases. The CDR3 runs 14 residues. Germline V gives CDR1 SGHRS, CDR2 YFSETQ. Unmatched junction bases numbered 3, after V lost 0 bases and J lost 6 bases.

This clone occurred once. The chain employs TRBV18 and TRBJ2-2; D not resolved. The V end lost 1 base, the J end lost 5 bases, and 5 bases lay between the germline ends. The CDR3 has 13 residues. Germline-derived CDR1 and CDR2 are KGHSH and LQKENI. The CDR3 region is CASSPRSTGELFF. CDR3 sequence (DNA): TGTGCCAGCTCACCACGGTCTACCGGGGAGCTGTTTTTT.

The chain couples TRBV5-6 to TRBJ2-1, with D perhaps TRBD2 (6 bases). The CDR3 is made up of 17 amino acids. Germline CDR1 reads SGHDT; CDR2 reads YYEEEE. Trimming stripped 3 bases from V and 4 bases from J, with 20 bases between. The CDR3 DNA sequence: TGTGCCAGCAGCTCTCCCGGTGGAGGGGACTTATACAATGAGCAGTTCTTC. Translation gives CASSSPGGGDLYNEQFF.

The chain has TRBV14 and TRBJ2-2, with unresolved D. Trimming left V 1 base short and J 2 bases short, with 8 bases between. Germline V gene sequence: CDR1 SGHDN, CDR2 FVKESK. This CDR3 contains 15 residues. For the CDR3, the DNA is TGTGCCAGCAGCCAAGTTGGACCAAACACCGGGGAGCTGTTTTTT. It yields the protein CASSQVGPNTGELFF.

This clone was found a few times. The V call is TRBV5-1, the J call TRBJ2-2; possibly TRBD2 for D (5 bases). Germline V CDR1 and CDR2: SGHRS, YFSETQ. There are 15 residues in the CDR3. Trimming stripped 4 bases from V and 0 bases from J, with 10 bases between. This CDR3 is CASSPTGANTGELFF. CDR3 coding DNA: TGCGCCAGCAGCCCAACCGGGGCGAACACCGGGGAGCTGTTTTTT.

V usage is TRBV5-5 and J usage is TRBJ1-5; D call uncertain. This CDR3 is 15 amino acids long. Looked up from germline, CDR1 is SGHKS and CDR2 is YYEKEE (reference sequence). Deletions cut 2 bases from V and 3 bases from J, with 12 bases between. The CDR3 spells CASSFFRTHNQPQHF. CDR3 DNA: TGTGCCAGCAGCTTTTTCAGGACCCACAATCAGCCCCAGCATTTT.

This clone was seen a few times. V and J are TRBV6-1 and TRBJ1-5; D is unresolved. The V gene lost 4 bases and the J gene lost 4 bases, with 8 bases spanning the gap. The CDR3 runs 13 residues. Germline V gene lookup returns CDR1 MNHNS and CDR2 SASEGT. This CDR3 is CASSGPRNQPQHF. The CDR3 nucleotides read TGTGCCAGCAGTGGCCCCCGGAATCAGCCCCAGCATTTT.

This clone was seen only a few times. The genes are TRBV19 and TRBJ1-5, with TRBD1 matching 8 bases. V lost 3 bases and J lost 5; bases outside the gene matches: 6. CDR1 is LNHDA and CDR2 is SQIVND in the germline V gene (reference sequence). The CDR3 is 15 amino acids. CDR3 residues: CASSIYVTGDQPQHF. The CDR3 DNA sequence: TGTGCCAGTAGTATCTACGTGACAGGGGATCAGCCCCAGCATTTT.

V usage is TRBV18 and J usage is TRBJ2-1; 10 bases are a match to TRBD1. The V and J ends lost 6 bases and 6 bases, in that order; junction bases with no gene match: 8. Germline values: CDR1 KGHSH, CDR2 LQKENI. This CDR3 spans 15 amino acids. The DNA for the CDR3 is TGTGCCAGCTCTCGGTCTCGGACAGGGGGCAATGAGCAGTTCTTC. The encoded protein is CASSRSRTGGNEQFF.

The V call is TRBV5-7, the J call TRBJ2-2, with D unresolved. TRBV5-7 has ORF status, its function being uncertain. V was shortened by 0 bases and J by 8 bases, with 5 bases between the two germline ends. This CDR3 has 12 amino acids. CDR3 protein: CASSLGGGELFF. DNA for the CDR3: TGTGCCAGCAGCTTGGGGGGAGGGGAGCTGTTTTTT.

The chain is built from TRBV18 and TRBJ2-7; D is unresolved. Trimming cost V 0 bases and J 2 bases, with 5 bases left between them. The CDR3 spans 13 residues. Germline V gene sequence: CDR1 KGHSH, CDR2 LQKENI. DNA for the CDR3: TGTGCCAGCTCACCACCGGATGCCTACGAGCAGTACTTC. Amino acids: CASSPPDAYEQYF.

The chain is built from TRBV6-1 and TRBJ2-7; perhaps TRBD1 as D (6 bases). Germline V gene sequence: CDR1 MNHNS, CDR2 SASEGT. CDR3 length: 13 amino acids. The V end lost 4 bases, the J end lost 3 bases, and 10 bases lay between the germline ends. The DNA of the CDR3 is TGTGCCAGCAGTGCCTGGGGGCTCTACGAGCAGTACTTC. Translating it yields CASSAWGLYEQYF.

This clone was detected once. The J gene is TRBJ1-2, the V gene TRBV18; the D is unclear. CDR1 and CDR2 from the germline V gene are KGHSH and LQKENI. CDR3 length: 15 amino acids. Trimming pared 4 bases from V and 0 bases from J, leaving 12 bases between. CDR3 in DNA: TGTGCCAGCTCACAAGGCGGCAGATCTAACTATGGCTACACCTTC. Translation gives CASSQGGRSNYGYTF.